Sequencing of this T cell receptor (beta chain) was carried out in a study of regulatory T cells in long-lasting Graves disease. The TCR beta library used iRepertoire HTBI primers with Arm-PCR amplification of CDR3. A single record per CDR3 protein comes from TCRdb applying MiXCR to the multiplex PCR reads. The sample has over 350,000 distinct CDR3 sequences; roughly 15% are singletons. The CDR3 extends over 17 amino acids. Trimming took 5 bases from V and 1 from J; bases not matched to a gene: 12. Per the germline V gene, CDR1 is SGHAT and CDR2 is FQNNGV. Time point defined: newly diagnosed GD, antithyroid drugs for less than 3 months. RNA isolated from PBMCs was used to make the TCR library. This clonotype was detected many times. The same sample was also studied in work on T cells in Graves' hyperthyroidism and ophthalmopathy. From that second work: Primed by the HTBI set, a first-round RT-PCR was run on the TCR CDR3.

The sample in question was peripheral blood mononuclear cells (PBMCs), obtained at new diagnosis, from a patient treated with antithyroid drugs. The sequence was collected from a woman aged 50 to 65 with Graves disease. The V gene is TRBV11-2, the J gene TRBJ2-7; 9 bases are a match to TRBD1. CDR3 in amino acids: CASSENQPGQGSYEQYF. The CDR3 DNA reads as TGTGCCAGCAGCGAGAACCAACCGGGACAGGGATCCTACGAGCAGTACTTC.